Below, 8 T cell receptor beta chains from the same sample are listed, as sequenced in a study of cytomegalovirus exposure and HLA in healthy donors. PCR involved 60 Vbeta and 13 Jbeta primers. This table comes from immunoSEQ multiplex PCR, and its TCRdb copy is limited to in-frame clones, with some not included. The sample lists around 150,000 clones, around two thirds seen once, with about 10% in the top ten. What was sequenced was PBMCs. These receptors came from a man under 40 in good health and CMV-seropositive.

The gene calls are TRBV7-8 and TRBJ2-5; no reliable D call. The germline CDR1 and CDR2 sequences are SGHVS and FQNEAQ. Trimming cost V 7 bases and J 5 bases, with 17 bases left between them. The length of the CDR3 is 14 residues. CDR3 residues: CASNLVAVSETQYF. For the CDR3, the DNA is TGTGCCAGCAACCTAGTTGCCGTATCGGAGACCCAGTACTTC.

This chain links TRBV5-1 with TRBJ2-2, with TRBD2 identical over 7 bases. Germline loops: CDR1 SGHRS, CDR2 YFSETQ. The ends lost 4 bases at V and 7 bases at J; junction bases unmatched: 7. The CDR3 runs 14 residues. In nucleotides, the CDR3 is TGCGCCAGCAGCGGCACTAGCGAGGTCGGGGAGCTGTTTTTT. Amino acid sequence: CASSGTSEVGELFF.

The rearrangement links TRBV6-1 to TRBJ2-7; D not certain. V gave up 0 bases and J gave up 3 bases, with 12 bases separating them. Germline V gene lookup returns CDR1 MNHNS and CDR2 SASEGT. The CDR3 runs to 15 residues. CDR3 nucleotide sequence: TGTGCCAGCAGTGAAGCGCTTTCGGAGCTCTACGAGCAGTACTTC. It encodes CASSEALSELYEQYF.

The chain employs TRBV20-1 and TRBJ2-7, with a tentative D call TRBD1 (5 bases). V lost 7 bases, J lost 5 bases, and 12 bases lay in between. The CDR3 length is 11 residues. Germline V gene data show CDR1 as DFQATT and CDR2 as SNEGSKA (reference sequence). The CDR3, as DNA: TGCAGTGGGATACAGGCGGACGAGCAGTACTTC. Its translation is CSGIQADEQYF.

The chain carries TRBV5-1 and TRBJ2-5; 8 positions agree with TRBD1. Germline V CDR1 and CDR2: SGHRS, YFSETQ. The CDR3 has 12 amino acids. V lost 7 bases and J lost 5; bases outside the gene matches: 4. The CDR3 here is CASGQGMETQYF. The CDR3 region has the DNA TGCGCCAGCGGACAGGGAATGGAGACCCAGTACTTC.

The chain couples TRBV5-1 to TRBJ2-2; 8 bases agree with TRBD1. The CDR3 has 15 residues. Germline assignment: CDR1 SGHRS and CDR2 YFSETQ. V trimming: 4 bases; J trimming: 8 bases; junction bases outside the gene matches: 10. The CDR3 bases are TGCGCCAGCAGCCCCTGGCAGGGGGCGGGTGGGGAGCTGTTTTTT. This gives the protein CASSPWQGAGGELFF.

CDR3 residues: CASSQGAVYGYTF. CDR3 bases: TGTGCCAGTAGTCAGGGGGCAGTTTATGGCTACACCTTC. This chain links TRBV19 with TRBJ1-2; 8 bases line up with TRBD1. CDR1 and CDR2 (germline): LNHDA, SQIVND (reference sequence). The CDR3 spans 13 residues. Losses at the gene ends were 5 bases for V and 5 bases for J; bases not matched to a gene: 4.

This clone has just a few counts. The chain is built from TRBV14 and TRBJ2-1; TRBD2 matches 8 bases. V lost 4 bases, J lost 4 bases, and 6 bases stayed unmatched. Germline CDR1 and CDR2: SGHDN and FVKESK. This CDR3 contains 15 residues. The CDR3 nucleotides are TGTGCCAGCAGCCCCCCGGGACTAGGATACAATGAGCAGTTCTTC. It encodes CASSPPGLGYNEQFF.